This TCR beta chain was documented in a study of cytomegalovirus exposure and HLA in healthy donors. Study-wide results and caveats: In vitro testing confirmed a few CMV-associated chains as specific for CMV antigens. According to the study, 180 or so TCR beta chains were cytomegalovirus-associated.

This clone was observed once. Its antigen is currently unknown. Trimming left V 4 bases short and J 0 bases short, with 15 bases between. Germline CDR1 is MGHRA and CDR2 is YSYEKL. The CDR3 loop spans 16 amino acids. The assay was immunoSEQ multiplex PCR, and TCRdb's table has in-frame clones only and misses some. The profile shows 120,000 or so clones, about 96% of them singletons. This TCR derives from a man aged 18-30 years in good health and CMV-seronegative. Sequencing was done on a sample of PBMCs. The chain combines TRBV4-1 with TRBJ1-1; a possible D gene is TRBD1 (6 bases). In nucleotides, the CDR3 is TGCGCCAGCAGCCTGATTTGGACAGCCGTGAACACTGAAGCTTTCTTT. It translates to CASSLIWTAVNTEAFF.